The rows below give T cell receptor beta chains drawn from one sample of a study of T-cell memory formation after mild COVID-19. Using its own MiXCR run on the 5' RACE reads, TCRdb lists one record per CDR3 protein. Found here are nearly 350,000 distinct CDR3 sequences, about an eighth of them singletons; the top ten hold over 20%. Sequenced input: PBMCs or a T cell subset sorted from them (not recorded which). All receptors come from a man aged 18 to 30 who had mild COVID-19 (a few samples of this study predate the infection). Cell type and time point are not known. Both conserved end residues are trimmed from each CDR3.

V: TRBV6-2/TRBV6-3
J: TRBJ2-2
CDR3: ASSYGTANTGELF

V: TRBV19
J: TRBJ1-2
CDR3: ASSDRAYGYT

V: TRBV4-2
J: TRBJ2-1
CDR3: ASSAPGLAGGRNEQF

V: TRBV12-3/TRBV12-4
J: TRBJ2-1
CDR3: ASSLGQDLNEQF

V: TRBV20-1
J: TRBJ2-1
CDR3: SAGLGLAGDVEQF

V: TRBV20-1
J: TRBJ2-7
CDR3: SARSGLSVG

V: TRBV19
J: TRBJ1-4
CDR3: ASSPLGTQEKLF

V: TRBV5-1
J: TRBJ1-1
CDR3: ASSWAVRAEAF

V: TRBV6-2/TRBV6-3
J: TRBJ1-2
CDR3: ASNPDRGRRDGYT

V: TRBV5-1
J: TRBJ2-6
CDR3: ASSLRGGGFSGANVLT

V: TRBV29-1
J: TRBJ2-5
CDR3: SVRDPYLFATQY

V: TRBV20-1
J: TRBJ1-1
CDR3: SARDIEDRGTNTEAF

V: TRBV20-1
J: TRBJ1-1
CDR3: SAPLSLNTEAF

V: TRBV11-2
J: TRBJ2-7
CDR3: ASRLRHRDSIYEQY

V: TRBV18
J: TRBJ2-2
CDR3: ASSESTGELF

V: TRBV14
J: TRBJ1-2
CDR3: ASSQAHNSPYGYT

V: TRBV6-6
J: TRBJ2-1
CDR3: ASSRLGDEQF

V: TRBV28
J: TRBJ1-2
CDR3: ASSLSSTGLNGYT

V: TRBV4-3
J: TRBJ2-5
CDR3: ASSQERTSGETQY

V: TRBV5-1
J: TRBJ2-5
CDR3: ASSNPGMLVPETQY

V: TRBV11-3
J: TRBJ1-1
CDR3: ASSNGGPGTEAF

V: TRBV7-3
J: TRBJ2-5
CDR3: ASSRQAQETQY

V: TRBV7-9
J: TRBJ2-1
CDR3: ASSLGLPGLALDHNEQF

V: TRBV21-1
J: TRBJ2-5
CDR3: ASSKGQTVGETQY

V: TRBV20-1
J: TRBJ2-1
CDR3: SAPGVYRNEQF

V: TRBV24-1
J: TRBJ2-1
CDR3: ATAPSRDYNEQF

V: TRBV15
J: TRBJ2-3
CDR3: ATSRLGGVDTQY

V: TRBV5-5
J: TRBJ2-4
CDR3: ASSLLTAELIVQY

V: TRBV29-1
J: TRBJ1-2
CDR3: SVEDLLRGRGYT

V: TRBV6-2/TRBV6-3
J: TRBJ1-2
CDR3: ASSYGANYGYT

V: TRBV20-1
J: TRBJ1-4
CDR3: SMAQGDEKLF

V: TRBV21-1
J: TRBJ1-2
CDR3: ASRRDGIGGYT

V: TRBV30
J: TRBJ2-7
CDR3: AWSAGQGAIGSYEQY

V: TRBV29-1
J: TRBJ2-5
CDR3: SVERRGGHETQY

V: TRBV7-2
J: TRBJ2-1
CDR3: ASSSGTSGGAPNEQF

V: TRBV4-3
J: TRBJ2-5
CDR3: ASSQDWASRSETQY

V: TRBV5-1
J: TRBJ2-3
CDR3: ASSAIAGGLADTQY

V: TRBV7-9
J: TRBJ2-1
CDR3: ASSLGLSGGPFHEQF

V: TRBV29-1
J: TRBJ2-6
CDR3: SGSSGANVLT

V: TRBV9
J: TRBJ2-3
CDR3: ASGGAVFTDTQY

V: TRBV15
J: TRBJ2-3
CDR3: ATSRGTAGGTDTQY

V: TRBV7-2
J: TRBJ2-5
CDR3: ASSLAISETQY

V: TRBV5-1
J: TRBJ2-3
CDR3: ASSSRDLSTDTQY

V: TRBV5-1
J: TRBJ2-1
CDR3: ASRGYYNEQF

V: TRBV27
J: TRBJ2-7
CDR3: ASRADSAYEQY

V: TRBV7-9
J: TRBJ2-5
CDR3: ASSSQGFQETQY

V: TRBV6-5
J: TRBJ2-3
CDR3: ASSSLAGGRDTQY

V: TRBV25-1
J: TRBJ2-2
CDR3: ASSEVLAGSTGELF

V: TRBV5-1
J: TRBJ2-3
CDR3: ASSFLAGDPTDTQY